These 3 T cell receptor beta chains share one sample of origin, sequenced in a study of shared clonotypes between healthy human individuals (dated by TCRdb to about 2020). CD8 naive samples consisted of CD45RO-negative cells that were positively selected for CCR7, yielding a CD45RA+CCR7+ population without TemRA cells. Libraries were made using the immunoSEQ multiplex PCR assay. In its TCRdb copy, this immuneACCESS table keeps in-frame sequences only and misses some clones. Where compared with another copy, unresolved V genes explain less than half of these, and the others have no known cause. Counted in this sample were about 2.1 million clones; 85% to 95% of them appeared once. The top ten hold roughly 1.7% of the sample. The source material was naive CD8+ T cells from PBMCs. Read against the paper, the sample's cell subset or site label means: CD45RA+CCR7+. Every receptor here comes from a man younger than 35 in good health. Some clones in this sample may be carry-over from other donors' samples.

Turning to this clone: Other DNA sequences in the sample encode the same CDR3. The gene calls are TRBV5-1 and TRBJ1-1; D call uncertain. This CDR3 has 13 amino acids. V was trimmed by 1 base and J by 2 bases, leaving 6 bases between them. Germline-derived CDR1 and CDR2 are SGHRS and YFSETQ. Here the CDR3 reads CASSLTANTEAFF. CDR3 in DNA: TGCGCCAGCAGCTTGACAGCAAACACTGAAGCTTTCTTT.

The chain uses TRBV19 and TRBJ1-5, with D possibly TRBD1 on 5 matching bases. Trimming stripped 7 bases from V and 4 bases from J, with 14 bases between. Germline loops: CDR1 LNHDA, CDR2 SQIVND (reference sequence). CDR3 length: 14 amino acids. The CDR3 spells CASTDMAFNQPQHF. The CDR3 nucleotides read TGTGCCAGTACGGACATGGCTTTTAATCAGCCCCAGCATTTT.

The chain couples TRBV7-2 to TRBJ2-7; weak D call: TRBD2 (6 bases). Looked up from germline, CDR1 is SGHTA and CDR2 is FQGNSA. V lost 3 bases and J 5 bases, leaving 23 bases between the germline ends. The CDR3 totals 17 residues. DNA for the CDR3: TGTGCCAGCAGCTTGGAACCGGGACTTCGCGGAGGGGACGAGCAGTACTTC. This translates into CASSLEPGLRGGDEQYF.